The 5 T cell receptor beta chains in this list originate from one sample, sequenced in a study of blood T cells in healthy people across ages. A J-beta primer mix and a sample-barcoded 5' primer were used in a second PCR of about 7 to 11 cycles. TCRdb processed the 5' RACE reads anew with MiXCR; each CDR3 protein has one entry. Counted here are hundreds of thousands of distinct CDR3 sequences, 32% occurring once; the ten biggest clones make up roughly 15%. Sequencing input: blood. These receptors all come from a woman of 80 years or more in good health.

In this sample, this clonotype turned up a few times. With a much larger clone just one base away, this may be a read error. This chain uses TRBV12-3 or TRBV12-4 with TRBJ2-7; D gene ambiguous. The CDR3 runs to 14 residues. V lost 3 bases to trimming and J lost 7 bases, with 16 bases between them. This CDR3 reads CASSLVRRNNEQYF. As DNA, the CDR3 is TGTGCCAGCAGTTTGGTTCGGCGGAACAATGAGCAGTACTTC.

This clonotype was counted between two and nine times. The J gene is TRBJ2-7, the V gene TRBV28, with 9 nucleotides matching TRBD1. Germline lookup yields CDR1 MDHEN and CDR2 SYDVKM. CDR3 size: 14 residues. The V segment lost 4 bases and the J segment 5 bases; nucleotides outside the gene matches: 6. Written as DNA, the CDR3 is TGTGCCAGCAGTTCCCCCGGGACAGGGCACGAGCAGTACTTC. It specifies CASSSPGTGHEQYF.

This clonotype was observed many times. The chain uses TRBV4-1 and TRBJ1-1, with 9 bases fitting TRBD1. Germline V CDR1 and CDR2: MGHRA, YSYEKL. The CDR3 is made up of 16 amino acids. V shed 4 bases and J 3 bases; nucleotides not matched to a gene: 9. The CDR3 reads CASSREPRTGDTEAFF. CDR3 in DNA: TGCGCCAGCAGCCGTGAGCCCCGGACAGGGGACACTGAAGCTTTCTTT.

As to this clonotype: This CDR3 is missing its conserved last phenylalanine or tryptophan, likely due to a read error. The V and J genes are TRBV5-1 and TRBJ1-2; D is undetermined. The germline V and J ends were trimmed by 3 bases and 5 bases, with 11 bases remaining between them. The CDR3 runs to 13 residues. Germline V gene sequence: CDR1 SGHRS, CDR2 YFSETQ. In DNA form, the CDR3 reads TGCGCCAGCAGCTCGAGGCCGGGGTATGGCTACACCTGC. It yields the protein CASSSRPGYGYTC.

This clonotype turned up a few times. The CDR3: CASSLRDTRYF. CDR3 DNA sequence: TGTGCCAGCAGCCTGCGGGATACGCGGTATTTT. The rearrangement links TRBV21-1 to TRBJ2-3. TRBV21-1 is a pseudogene segment. The CDR3 contains 11 residues.